The 32 T cell receptor beta chains given below trace back to one sample, sequenced in a study of PD-L1 blockade in urothelial cancer. Repertoires were generated with immunoSEQ multiplex PCR, while TCRdb's copy carries only in-frame clones and drops some. This table has fewer than 95,000 clones, roughly 89% appearing once. The time point: pretreatment peripheral blood. The material was PBMCs, obtained around atezolizumab (anti-PD-L1) treatment. These receptors originate from a man in his fifties or sixties with urothelial cancer.

V gene TRBV13 combines with J gene TRBJ2-2; weak D call: TRBD1 (5 bases). Trimming pared 4 bases from V and 0 bases from J, leaving 15 bases between. The CDR3 has 17 residues. Germline CDR1 and CDR2: PRHDT and FYEKMQ (reference sequence). CDR3 in amino acids: CASSSSWTPPNTGELFF. The DNA for the CDR3 is TGTGCCAGCAGCTCTTCCTGGACACCTCCGAACACCGGGGAGCTGTTTTTT.

The rearrangement links TRBV6-5 to TRBJ2-5; 7 bases line up with TRBD2. Per germline, CDR1 MNHEY and CDR2 SVGAGI. The CDR3 consists of 15 residues. Trimming cost V 5 bases and J 3 bases; bases outside gene matches: 9. The CDR3 spells CASSMTSRIKETQYF. For the CDR3, the DNA is TGTGCCAGCAGTATGACTAGCAGGATAAAAGAGACCCAGTACTTC.

J is TRBJ1-1 and V is TRBV6-6; 9 bases are shared with TRBD1. The length of the CDR3 is 13 residues. With V trimmed by 6 bases and J by 8 bases, 7 bases remained unmatched. CDR1 and CDR2 (germline): MNHNY, SVGAGI (reference sequence). The CDR3 nucleotides are TGTGCCAGCAGCAGTACAGGGGGCTCGGAAGCTTTCTTT. This codes for CASSSTGGSEAFF.

The chain joins TRBV7-2 to TRBJ2-4; 9 positions agree with TRBD2. The CDR3 loop spans 15 amino acids. In germline, CDR1 is SGHTA, CDR2 FQGNSA. Losses at the gene ends were 3 bases for V and 6 bases for J; bases not matched to a gene: 6. Written as DNA, the CDR3 is TGTGCCAGCAGCTTCCCCCTTAGCGGGAGAAACATTCAGTACTTC. It translates to CASSFPLSGRNIQYF.

The chain combines TRBV7-7 with TRBJ1-4; 9 bases are shared with TRBD1. Trimming at V came to 4 bases and at J to 2 bases, leaving 5 bases not matched to a gene. The germline CDR1 and CDR2 sequences are SSHAT and FNYEAQ (reference sequence). The CDR3 loop spans 16 amino acids. CDR3 protein: CASSSGQGLTNEKLFF. The CDR3 region has the DNA TGTGCCAGCAGCTCCGGACAGGGGCTTACTAATGAAAAACTGTTTTTT.

The gene calls are TRBV6-6 and TRBJ2-7; 8 nucleotides align to TRBD2. The CDR3 totals 14 residues. V lost 6 bases, J lost 4 bases, and 8 bases stayed unmatched. Germline V gene lookup returns CDR1 MNHNY and CDR2 SVGAGI (reference sequence). The CDR3 DNA sequence: TGTGCCAGCAGCCCTTACGGGGGGGGATACGAGCAGTACTTC. It is translated as CASSPYGGGYEQYF.

V is TRBV9 and J is TRBJ2-2, with a possible D match to TRBD2 (5 bases). With 0 bases removed from V and 0 bases from J, the gap between germline ends came to 12 bases. CDR1 and CDR2 (germline): SGDLS, YYNGEE. The CDR3 totals 17 residues. CDR3 bases: TGTGCCAGCAGCGTAGGGTTTCGAGCGGCGAACACCGGGGAGCTGTTTTTT. Translating gives CASSVGFRAANTGELFF.

The V and J genes are TRBV7-2 and TRBJ1-6, with TRBD1 matching 7 bases. The CDR3 spans 15 residues. J gave up 5 bases and V 5 bases, and 6 bases lay outside the gene matches. Germline CDR1 is SGHTA and CDR2 is FQGNSA. CDR3: CASSPRQGHNSPLHF. In DNA, the CDR3 is TGTGCCAGCAGCCCCCGACAGGGACATAATTCACCCCTCCACTTT.

The genes are TRBV10-3 and TRBJ1-3; 11 nucleotides line up with TRBD1. The V gene end was trimmed by 4 bases and the J gene end by 3 bases; junction bases not matched to a gene: 2. Germline V CDR1 and CDR2: ENHRY, SYGVKD. The CDR3 totals 15 residues. The CDR3: CAISGTGGRGNTIYF. The CDR3 nucleotides are TGTGCCATCAGTGGGACAGGGGGCCGTGGAAACACCATATATTTT.

V and J are TRBV9 and TRBJ2-2, with TRBD1 matching over 8 bases. Germline CDR1 and CDR2: SGDLS and YYNGEE. The J segment lost 7 bases and the V segment lost 4 bases, leaving 12 bases of the junction unmatched. This CDR3 region has 16 residues. CDR3 nucleotide sequence: TGTGCCAGCAGCTCCCGGACAGGGTATAGTAACGGGGAGCTGTTTTTT. This encodes CASSSRTGYSNGELFF.

The chain employs TRBV14 and TRBJ2-2, with D unresolved. From germline, CDR1 is SGHDN and CDR2 FVKESK. This CDR3 has 15 amino acids. The V end lost 1 base, the J end lost 3 bases, and 9 bases lay between the germline ends. CDR3 in amino acids: CASSQADRDTGELFF. CDR3 in DNA: TGTGCCAGCAGCCAAGCCGATCGGGACACCGGGGAGCTGTTTTTT.

The V and J genes are TRBV27 and TRBJ2-7, with 8 nucleotides matching TRBD2. CDR3 length: 18 amino acids. Trimming at V came to 6 bases and at J to 2 bases, leaving 18 bases not matched to a gene. Germline CDR1 and CDR2: MNHEY and SMNVEV (reference sequence). CDR3 sequence reads: CASSHLVLGREATYEQYF. The CDR3 coding sequence is TGTGCCAGCAGCCACCTCGTCTTGGGGCGGGAGGCCACCTACGAGCAGTACTTC.

This clone has a single count. The CDR3 DNA is TGTGCCAGCAGTCGGGAAACCGGGGCCAACGTCCTGACTTTC. Residues: CASSRETGANVLTF. This chain links TRBV2 with TRBJ2-6, with D maybe TRBD2 (5 bases). The CDR3 length is 14 residues. The germline gives CDR1 SNHLY, CDR2 FYNNEI. Trimming pared 5 bases from V and 4 bases from J, leaving 9 bases between.

Details on this clone: This sample includes further DNA sequences coding for the same CDR3. This sequence joins TRBV18 and TRBJ2-1; 9 bases map to TRBD1. V lost 2 bases and J lost 1; bases outside the gene matches: 0. The CDR3 has 15 amino acids. The germline CDR1 and CDR2 sequences are KGHSH and LQKENI. The CDR3 here is CASSPDRGSYNEQFF. DNA of the CDR3: TGTGCCAGCTCACCAGACAGGGGGTCCTACAATGAGCAGTTCTTC. The full variable domain, its missing parts supplied by reference TRBV18 and TRBJ2-1, is NAGVMQNPRHLVRRRGQEARLRCSPMKGHSHVYWYRQLPEEGLKFMVYLQKENIIDESGMPKERFSAEFPKEGPSILRIQQVVRGDSAAYFCASSPDRGSYNEQFFGPGTRLTVL.

V is TRBV5-1 and J is TRBJ1-5, with D unresolved. CDR1 SGHRS and CDR2 YFSETQ come from the germline V gene. The germline V and J ends were trimmed by 4 bases and 1 base, with 9 bases remaining between them. CDR3 length: 14 residues. The CDR3 spells CASSRGESNQPQHF. The DNA for the CDR3 is TGCGCCAGCAGCAGAGGAGAAAGCAATCAGCCCCAGCATTTT.

V gene TRBV28 combines with J gene TRBJ1-4; possibly TRBD1 for D (6 bases). The length of the CDR3 is 15 residues. The V and J ends lost 4 bases and 8 bases respectively, with 17 bases between them. From germline, CDR1 is MDHEN and CDR2 SYDVKM. This CDR3 reads CASSSPGGGGEKLFF. CDR3 DNA sequence: TGTGCCAGCAGTTCCCCCGGGGGCGGGGGGGAAAAACTGTTTTTT.

V and J are TRBV4-1 and TRBJ2-7; tentative D call: TRBD1 (6 bases). V was trimmed by 3 bases and J by 12 bases, leaving 18 bases between them. In germline, CDR1 is MGHRA, CDR2 YSYEKL. This CDR3 comprises 13 residues. Here the CDR3 reads CASSQAGQLMRYF. The CDR3 nucleotides are TGCGCCAGCAGCCAGGCCGGACAGCTTATGAGGTACTTC.

This chain uses TRBV5-6 with TRBJ2-7, with D perhaps matching TRBD1 (6 bases). The CDR3 has 14 residues. The germline gives CDR1 SGHDT, CDR2 YYEEEE. V lost 1 base to trimming and J lost 2 bases, with 10 bases between them. CDR3 residues: CASSLTGRTYEQYF. The CDR3 coding sequence is TGTGCCAGCAGCTTGACAGGGCGCACCTACGAGCAGTACTTC.

The V gene is TRBV5-1, the J gene TRBJ2-6; TRBD2 matches at 12 bases. In germline, CDR1 is SGHRS, CDR2 YFSETQ. V trimming: 2 bases; J trimming: 6 bases; junction bases outside the gene matches: 18. CDR3 length equals 21 residues. The DNA of the CDR3 is TGCGCCAGCAGCTTAAAAAGGGGAACTGGGACTAGCGGGTTATCGGCCAACGTCCTGACTTTC. It is translated as CASSLKRGTGTSGLSANVLTF.

The V gene is TRBV5-1, the J gene TRBJ2-5; a possible D gene is TRBD2 (5 bases). Germline values: CDR1 SGHRS, CDR2 YFSETQ. V was clipped by 4 bases and J by 4 bases, with 14 bases between them. The CDR3 has 14 residues. Written as DNA, the CDR3 is TGCGCCAGCAGCCGCCTTGGCGGGCCAGAGACCCAGTACTTC. Its translation: CASSRLGGPETQYF. Full variable domain (outside the CDR3, taken from reference TRBV5-1 and TRBJ2-5): KAGVTQTPRYLIKTRGQQVTLSCSPISGHRSVSWYQQTPGQGLQFLFEYFSETQRNKGNFPGRFSGRQFSNSRSEMNVSTLELGDSALYLCASSRLGGPETQYFGPGTRLLVL.

The chain employs TRBV6-7 and TRBJ1-5; possibly TRBD1 for D (6 bases). TRBV6-7 counts as an open reading frame of uncertain function. The germline V and J ends were trimmed by 0 bases and 2 bases, with 23 bases remaining between them. This CDR3 contains 20 residues. The CDR3 loop reads CASSYSSTGIGLMGNQPQHF. The CDR3 DNA follows: TGTGCCAGCAGTTACTCGTCAACAGGGATAGGCCTTATGGGCAATCAGCCCCAGCATTTT.

Concerning this clone itself: Other DNA sequences in this sample translate to the same CDR3. CDR3 nucleotide sequence: TGTGCCAGCAGCTTAAGCGGGGGGAATTCACCCCTCCACTTT. Translation gives CASSLSGGNSPLHF. The chain uses TRBV7-9 and TRBJ1-6; TRBD1 might be the D (5 bases). Germline lookup yields CDR1 SEHNR and CDR2 FQNEAQ (reference sequence). V was shortened by 2 bases and J by 7 bases, with 9 bases between the two germline ends. This CDR3 has 14 residues.

This chain uses TRBV19 with TRBJ1-5, with 10 bases that match TRBD1. The CDR3 is 16 amino acids. Trimming at V came to 5 bases and at J to 0 bases, leaving 4 bases not matched to a gene. In germline, CDR1 is LNHDA, CDR2 SQIVND (reference sequence). CDR3 in DNA: TGTGCCAGTAGTCGGACAGGGGGGGTTAGCAATCAGCCCCAGCATTTT. This sequence encodes CASSRTGGVSNQPQHF.

The chain is built from TRBV6-5 and TRBJ2-3, with D possibly TRBD1 on 6 matching bases. Germline CDR1 MNHEY, CDR2 SVGAGI. The CDR3 is made up of 15 amino acids. V was cut by 0 bases and J by 2 bases, with 9 bases left in between. The CDR3 DNA reads as TGTGCCAGCAGTTACTCGGGACAAGACACAGATACGCAGTATTTT. This translates into CASSYSGQDTDTQYF.

This clone was detected once. This chain joins TRBV23-1 and TRBJ1-2; TRBD1 aligns across 11 bases. TRBV23-1 falls under the ORF class, with uncertain function. The CDR3 spans 18 residues. The V and J ends lost 1 base and 3 bases, in that order; junction bases with no gene match: 10. CDR3 in amino acids: CASSQFPGTGGWDYGYTF. The CDR3 DNA reads TGCGCCAGCAGTCAATTCCCTGGGACAGGGGGATGGGACTATGGCTACACCTTC.

The V call is TRBV7-2, the J call TRBJ1-1; 7 positions agree with TRBD1. CDR1 and CDR2 from the germline V gene are SGHTA and FQGNSA. Germline trimming cut 5 bases from V and 6 bases from J; bases unmatched to any gene: 6. The CDR3 sequence is 13 residues long. This CDR3 is CASSRGGMAEAFF. CDR3 DNA: TGTGCCAGCAGCCGAGGGGGCATGGCTGAAGCTTTCTTT.

The rearrangement links TRBV19 to TRBJ2-3; D is uncertain. The CDR3 length is 15 residues. Trimming removed 1 base from V and 5 bases from J, with 13 bases in between. CDR1 and CDR2 (germline): LNHDA, SQIVND (reference sequence). The CDR3 DNA follows: TGTGCCAGTAGTATAGTAGGCTCTGGGCAAGATACGCAGTATTTT. Residues: CASSIVGSGQDTQYF.

This rearrangement joins TRBV6-1 to TRBJ2-2; D call uncertain. This CDR3 is built from 13 residues. The ends were cut back, 8 bases at V and 1 base at J, with 8 bases in the middle. From germline, CDR1 is MNHNS and CDR2 SASEGT. The CDR3 sequence is CASVPGNTGELFF. In nucleotides, the CDR3 is TGTGCCAGCGTCCCGGGGAACACCGGGGAGCTGTTTTTT.

This chain joins TRBV6-6 and TRBJ1-1, with D hard to call. The CDR3 sequence is 12 residues long. V shed 5 bases and J shed 7 bases, with 11 bases lying between them. Germline CDR1 reads MNHNY; CDR2 reads SVGAGI (reference sequence). This CDR3 is CASSGAGNEAFF. The DNA for the CDR3 is TGTGCCAGCAGTGGAGCTGGAAATGAAGCTTTCTTT.

CDR3 DNA sequence: TGTGCCAGCAGCTTAGATGCGTCTTTAGGGGTTCAAGAGACCCAGTACTTC. Its protein product is CASSLDASLGVQETQYF. The rearrangement joins TRBV7-9 to TRBJ2-5; TRBD1 might be the D (5 bases). Germline V gene data show CDR1 as SEHNR and CDR2 as FQNEAQ (reference sequence). This CDR3 region has 17 residues. V shed 1 base and J shed 2 bases, with 17 bases lying between them.

This clone was detected only a few times. The rearrangement joins TRBV4-1 to TRBJ2-7; TRBD2 is a possible D gene (6 bases). CDR3 length equals 21 residues. CDR1 is MGHRA and CDR2 is YSYEKL in the germline V gene. Trimming pared 1 base from V and 5 bases from J, leaving 33 bases between. CDR3 bases: TGCGCCAGCAGCCAAGTACTGTCGATACTGGTGGGGGACCGAGGGACTCACGAGCAGTACTTC. Translation gives CASSQVLSILVGDRGTHEQYF.

The V call is TRBV7-8, the J call TRBJ1-5, with TRBD1 as a possible D gene (5 bases). The germline CDR1 and CDR2 sequences are SGHVS and FQNEAQ. The CDR3 spans 13 residues. V was trimmed by 5 bases and J by 6 bases, leaving 11 bases between them. In nucleotides, the CDR3 is TGTGCCAGCAGCAAGACAGTTGCTCAGCCCCAGCATTTT. It translates to CASSKTVAQPQHF.